The TCR beta chain under discussion was sequenced for a study of regulatory T cells in long-lasting Graves disease. Study results and limitations: TRBV28, TRBJ1-2 and TRBJ2-5 were segments that persistent disease favored.

This clonotype appeared many times. As yet, its antigen is unknown. Documented time point: newly diagnosed GD, antithyroid drugs for less than 3 months. The authors made the TCR library using RNA they extracted from PBMCs. The CDR3 loop spans 14 amino acids. V lost 0 bases, J lost 2 bases, and 6 bases lay in between. Arm-PCR with iRepertoire HTBI primers amplified the CDR3 regions for these TCR beta libraries. TCRdb analysed the multiplex PCR reads with MiXCR anew, one entry per CDR3 protein. The sample lists 500,000 or so distinct CDR3 sequences; roughly 15% were seen once. These data were also reused for a study on T cells in Graves' hyperthyroidism and ophthalmopathy.

The chain joins TRBV12-3 or TRBV12-4 to TRBJ2-3, with no clear D. This sample comprised peripheral blood mononuclear cells (PBMCs), obtained at new diagnosis, from a patient treated with antithyroid drugs. This sequence originates from a woman aged 45-59 years with Graves disease. The CDR3 DNA reads as TGTGCCAGCAGTTTAGCCGCGGCCACAGATACGCAGTATTTT. It translates to CASSLAAATDTQYF.